The 16 T cell receptor beta chains below come from one sample, sequenced in a study of chemoradiotherapy in HPV16-positive cancers (dated 2022 in TCRdb). Library creation used the immunoSEQ multiplex PCR assay. Entries here come from immuneACCESS through TCRdb and include only in-frame sequences with V and J called. Some clones fail to appear in such tables; in the studies checked, an unresolved V gene covers under half of the shortfall, and the cause of the remainder is unknown. The sample table shows 12,000 or so clones, and around 87% are seen once. The top ten clonotypes cover 2.7% of the sample. This specimen was taken from a patient who underwent chemoradiotherapy. These receptors were collected from a human donor with HPV-associated anogenital cancer.

The rearrangement uses TRBV6-6 and TRBJ1-2, with D hard to call. The CDR3 length is 12 residues. CDR1 MNHNY and CDR2 SVGAGI come from the germline V gene (reference sequence). The V and J ends lost 1 base and 9 bases respectively, with 9 bases between them. CDR3 nucleotides: TGTGCCAGCAGTTACTTGGCAGCTAGCTACACCTTC. Translation: CASSYLAASYTF.

The rearrangement links TRBV6-1 to TRBJ2-1; weak D call: TRBD2 (5 bases). The CDR3 length is 15 residues. Trimming pared 3 bases from V and 0 bases from J, leaving 9 bases between. In germline, CDR1 is MNHNS, CDR2 SASEGT. The CDR3 spells CASSEPGSSYNEQFF. CDR3 nucleotide sequence: TGTGCCAGCAGTGAGCCGGGAAGCTCCTACAATGAGCAGTTCTTC.

The CDR3 DNA follows: TGTGCCAGCAGCCGCCCGGGGGGGGCTACGCAGTATTTT. Translating gives CASSRPGGATQYF. This chain links TRBV6-5 with TRBJ2-3; TRBD2 matches at 8 bases. V dropped 6 bases and J dropped 8; count of bases not matched to a gene: 7. This CDR3 spans 13 amino acids. CDR1 and CDR2 from the germline V gene are MNHEY and SVGAGI.

This clone came up once. The CDR3 DNA reads TGTGCCAGCAGCCGGAGCGGGGGGGCCTTTGAGACCCAGTACTTC. Translated, it gives CASSRSGGAFETQYF. The chain carries TRBV6-5 and TRBJ2-5; 10 bases agree with TRBD2. V was pared by 6 bases and J by 5 bases, with 9 bases of the junction left unmatched. CDR3 length equals 15 residues. CDR1 MNHEY and CDR2 SVGAGI come from the germline V gene.

The chain links TRBV6-1 to TRBJ1-5; possibly TRBD1 for D (5 bases). V was clipped by 7 bases and J by 0 bases, with 10 bases between them. Per germline, CDR1 MNHNS and CDR2 SASEGT. The length of the CDR3 is 14 residues. CDR3 coding DNA: TGTGCCAGCACGGGGGTTCATAGCAATCAGCCCCAGCATTTT. Translating gives CASTGVHSNQPQHF.

The CDR3 spells CATSREGHKNTEAFF. CDR3 in DNA: TGTGCCACCAGCAGAGAAGGTCACAAGAACACTGAAGCTTTCTTT. The V and J genes are TRBV15 and TRBJ1-1; no reliable D call. Germline CDR1 is LNHNV and CDR2 is YYDKDF (reference sequence). The CDR3 length is 15 residues. Trimming pared 0 bases from V and 1 base from J, leaving 9 bases between.

The J gene is TRBJ2-1, the V gene TRBV7-2, with 7 bases matching TRBD1. With 0 bases clipped from V and 1 base from J, the junction kept 0 bases outside the gene matches. Germline V gene sequence: CDR1 SGHTA, CDR2 FQGNSA. The CDR3 runs to 15 residues. The CDR3 protein is CASSLATGSYNEQFF. The CDR3 DNA follows: TGTGCCAGCAGCTTAGCGACAGGGTCCTACAATGAGCAGTTCTTC.

This chain uses TRBV25-1 with TRBJ1-4; 9 nucleotides match TRBD1. The germline V gene encodes CDR1 MGHDK and CDR2 SYGVNS. After removal of 2 bases from V and 3 bases from J, the junction contained 1 base not matched to a gene. There are 15 residues in the CDR3. The CDR3 protein is CASSEGDRANEKLFF. The CDR3 DNA reads as TGTGCCAGCAGTGAAGGGGACAGGGCTAATGAAAAACTGTTTTTT.

This chain joins TRBV6-1 and TRBJ1-4, with unresolved D. Germline V gives CDR1 MNHNS, CDR2 SASEGT. This CDR3 comprises 14 residues. V shed 5 bases and J shed 10 bases, with 17 bases lying between them. The CDR3 sequence is CASSNRALPGKLFF. The DNA of the CDR3 is TGTGCCAGCAGTAACCGGGCCCTCCCCGGAAAACTGTTTTTT.

The chain uses TRBV7-8 and TRBJ2-2; 15 bases line up with TRBD2. This CDR3 spans 17 amino acids. The trim removed 4 bases at V and 7 bases at J, leaving 7 bases unmatched. CDR1 and CDR2 (germline): SGHVS, FQNEAQ. The CDR3 loop reads CASSSGLAGGRHGELFF. The CDR3 region has the DNA TGTGCCAGCAGCTCTGGACTAGCGGGGGGGCGGCACGGGGAGCTGTTTTTT.

By its share, this clone is medium-sized. CDR3 region: CASSESFPDDRGRGQYF. The CDR3 DNA sequence: TGTGCCAGCAGTGAATCCTTCCCGGATGACAGGGGACGGGGGCAGTACTTC. The rearrangement joins TRBV25-1 to TRBJ2-7; 8 positions agree with TRBD1. The CDR3 length is 17 residues. V lost 1 base and J lost 9; bases outside the gene matches: 17. Germline values: CDR1 MGHDK, CDR2 SYGVNS.

The chain links TRBV5-1 to TRBJ2-5; D uncertain. With 0 bases removed from V and 2 bases from J, the gap between germline ends came to 8 bases. CDR1 SGHRS and CDR2 YFSETQ come from the germline V gene. The CDR3 has 14 amino acids. As DNA, the CDR3 is TGCGCCAGCAGCTTGGGTACGCTACAAGAGACCCAGTACTTC. Translating gives CASSLGTLQETQYF.

The rearrangement uses TRBV6-1 and TRBJ2-1; D is ambiguous. V shed 1 base and J shed 4 bases, with 11 bases lying between them. Per germline, CDR1 MNHNS and CDR2 SASEGT. This CDR3 contains 15 residues. CDR3 coding DNA: TGTGCCAGCAGTGAAGGGTCCGGCAGTTACAATGAGCAGTTCTTC. Translating gives CASSEGSGSYNEQFF.

The chain carries TRBV6-5 and TRBJ1-4, with D possibly being TRBD1 (5 bases). Trimming took off 5 bases at V and 8 bases at J, with 18 bases between the two ends. Germline CDR1 is MNHEY and CDR2 is SVGAGI. The CDR3 is 15 residues long. The DNA for the CDR3 is TGTGCCAGCAGTCCCAGGGTCTCCAATCGGGAAAAACTGTTTTTT. Its translation is CASSPRVSNREKLFF.

V usage is TRBV11-2 and J usage is TRBJ2-1; D uncertain. Trimming cost V 5 bases and J 2 bases, with 16 bases left between them. Germline CDR1 SGHAT, CDR2 FQNNGV. CDR3 length: 16 amino acids. CDR3 sequence: CASSQSWLGTYNEQFF. Here the CDR3 DNA reads TGTGCCAGCAGCCAATCGTGGCTGGGGACCTACAATGAGCAGTTCTTC.

V gene TRBV6-1 combines with J gene TRBJ2-7, with 7 bases identical to TRBD2. V lost 4 bases to trimming and J lost 5 bases; unmatched junction nucleotides: 11. The V gene's germline CDR1 is MNHNS and CDR2 SASEGT. This CDR3 is built from 15 residues. The chain's CDR3 is CASSAGGGSGNEQYF. The CDR3 DNA reads TGTGCCAGCAGTGCGGGGGGTGGGAGCGGGAACGAGCAGTACTTC.